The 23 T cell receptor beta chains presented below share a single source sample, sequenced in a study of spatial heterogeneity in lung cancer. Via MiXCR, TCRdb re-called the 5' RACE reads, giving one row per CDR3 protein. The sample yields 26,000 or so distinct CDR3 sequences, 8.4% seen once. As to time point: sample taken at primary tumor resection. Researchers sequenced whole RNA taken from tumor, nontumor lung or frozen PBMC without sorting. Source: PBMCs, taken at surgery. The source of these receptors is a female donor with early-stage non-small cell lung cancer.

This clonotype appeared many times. CDR3 in amino acids: CASSRQPSSGNTIYF. The DNA for the CDR3 is TGTGCCAGCAGCCGACAGCCAAGCTCTGGAAACACCATATATTTT. The J gene is TRBJ1-3, the V gene TRBV7-2, with D perhaps TRBD1 (5 bases). V was cut by 5 bases and J by 0 bases, with 11 bases left in between. The V gene's germline CDR1 is SGHTA and CDR2 FQGNSA. The CDR3 has 15 residues.

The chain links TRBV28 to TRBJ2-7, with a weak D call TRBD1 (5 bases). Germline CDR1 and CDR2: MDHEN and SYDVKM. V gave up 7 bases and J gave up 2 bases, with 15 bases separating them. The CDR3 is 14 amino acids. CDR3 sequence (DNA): TGTGCCAGCACCCAGCACAGGTTCCCCTACGAGCAGTACTTC. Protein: CASTQHRFPYEQYF.

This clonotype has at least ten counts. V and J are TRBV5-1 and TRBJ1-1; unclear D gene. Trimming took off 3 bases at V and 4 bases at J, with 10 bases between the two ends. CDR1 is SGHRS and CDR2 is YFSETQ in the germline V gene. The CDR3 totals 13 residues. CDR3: CASSSPLGTEAFF. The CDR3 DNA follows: TGCGCCAGCAGCTCGCCCCTGGGCACTGAAGCTTTCTTT.

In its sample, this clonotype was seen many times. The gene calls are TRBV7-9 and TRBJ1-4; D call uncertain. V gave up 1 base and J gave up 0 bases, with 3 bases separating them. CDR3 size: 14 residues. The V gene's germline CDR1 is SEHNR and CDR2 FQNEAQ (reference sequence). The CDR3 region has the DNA TGTGCCAGCAGCTTAGGACCAACTAATGAAAAACTGTTTTTT. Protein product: CASSLGPTNEKLFF. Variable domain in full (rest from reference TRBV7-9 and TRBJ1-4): DTGVSQNPRHKITKRGQNVTFRCDPISEHNRLYWYRQTLGQGPEFLTYFQNEAQLEKSRLLSDRFSAERPKGSFSTLEIQRTEQGDSAMYLCASSLGPTNEKLFFGSGTQLSVL.

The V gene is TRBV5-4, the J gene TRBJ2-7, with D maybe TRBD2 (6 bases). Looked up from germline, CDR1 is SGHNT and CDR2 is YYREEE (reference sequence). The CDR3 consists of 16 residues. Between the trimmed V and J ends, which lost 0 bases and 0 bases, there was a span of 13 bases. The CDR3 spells CASSLASSGYSYEQYF. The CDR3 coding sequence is TGTGCCAGCAGCTTGGCCTCGAGCGGGTACTCCTACGAGCAGTACTTC.

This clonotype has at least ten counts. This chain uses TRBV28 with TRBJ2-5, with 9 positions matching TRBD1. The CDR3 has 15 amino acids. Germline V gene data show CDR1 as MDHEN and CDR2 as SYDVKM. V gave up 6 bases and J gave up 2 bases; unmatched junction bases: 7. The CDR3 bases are TGTGCCAGCAGCCGACAGGGGGTTAAACAAGAGACCCAGTACTTC. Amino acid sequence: CASSRQGVKQETQYF.

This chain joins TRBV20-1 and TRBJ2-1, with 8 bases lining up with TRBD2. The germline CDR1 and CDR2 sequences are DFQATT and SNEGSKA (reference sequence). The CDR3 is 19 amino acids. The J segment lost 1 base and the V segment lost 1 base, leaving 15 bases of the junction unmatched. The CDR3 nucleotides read TGCAGTGCTAGAGGTAGCGGGACCAGGTTACTGCAATCCTACAATGAGCAGTTCTTC. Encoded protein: CSARGSGTRLLQSYNEQFF.

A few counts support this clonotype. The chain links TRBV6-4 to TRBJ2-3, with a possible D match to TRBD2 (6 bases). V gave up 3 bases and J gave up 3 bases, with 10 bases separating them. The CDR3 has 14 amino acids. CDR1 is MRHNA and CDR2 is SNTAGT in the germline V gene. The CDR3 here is CASSEDLATDTQYF. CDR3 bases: TGTGCCAGCAGTGAGGACCTAGCGACAGATACGCAGTATTTT.

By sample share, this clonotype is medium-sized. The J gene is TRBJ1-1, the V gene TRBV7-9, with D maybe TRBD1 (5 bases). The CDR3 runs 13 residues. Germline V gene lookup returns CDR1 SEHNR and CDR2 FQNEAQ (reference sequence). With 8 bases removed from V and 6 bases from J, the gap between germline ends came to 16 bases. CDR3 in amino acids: CASLAPGFPEAFF. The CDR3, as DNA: TGTGCCAGCCTGGCCCCAGGGTTCCCTGAAGCTTTCTTT.

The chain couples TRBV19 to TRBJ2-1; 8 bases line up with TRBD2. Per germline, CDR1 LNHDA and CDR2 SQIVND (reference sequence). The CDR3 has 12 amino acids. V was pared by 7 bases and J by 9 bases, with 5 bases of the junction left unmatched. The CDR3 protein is CASTKSGGEQFF. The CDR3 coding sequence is TGTGCCAGTACAAAAAGCGGGGGTGAGCAGTTCTTC.

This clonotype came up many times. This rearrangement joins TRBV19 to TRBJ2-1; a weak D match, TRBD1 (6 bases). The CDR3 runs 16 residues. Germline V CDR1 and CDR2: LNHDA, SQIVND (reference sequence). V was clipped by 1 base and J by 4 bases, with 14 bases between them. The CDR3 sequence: CASSIARAGAYNEQFF. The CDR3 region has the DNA TGTGCCAGTAGTATAGCTCGGGCAGGGGCATACAATGAGCAGTTCTTC.

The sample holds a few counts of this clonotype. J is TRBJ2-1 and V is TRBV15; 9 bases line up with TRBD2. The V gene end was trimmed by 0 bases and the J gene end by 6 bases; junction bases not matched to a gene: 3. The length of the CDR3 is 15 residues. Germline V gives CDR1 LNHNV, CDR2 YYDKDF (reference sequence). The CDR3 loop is CATSREASGVNEQFF. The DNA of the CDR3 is TGTGCCACCAGCAGAGAGGCTAGCGGGGTCAATGAGCAGTTCTTC.

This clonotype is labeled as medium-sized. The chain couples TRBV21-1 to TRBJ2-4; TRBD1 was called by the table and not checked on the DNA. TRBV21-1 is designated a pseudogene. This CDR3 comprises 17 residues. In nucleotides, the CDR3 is TGTGCCAGCAGCAAAGGGACAGGGTCCGTAGCCAAAAACATTCAGTACTTC. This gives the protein CASSKGTGSVAKNIQYF.

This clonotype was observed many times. CDR3 region: CASSPQGDYEQYV. The CDR3 nucleotides read TGTGCCAGCTCACCGCAGGGGGACTACGAGCAGTACGTC. The J gene is TRBJ2-7, the V gene TRBV18, with 7 bases that match TRBD1. The CDR3 contains 13 residues. V lost 3 bases to trimming and J lost 3 bases; unmatched junction nucleotides: 2. Per the germline V gene, CDR1 is KGHSH and CDR2 is LQKENI.

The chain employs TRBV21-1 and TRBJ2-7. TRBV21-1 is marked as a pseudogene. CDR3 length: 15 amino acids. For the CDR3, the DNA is TGTGCCAGCAGCAAAGGGTTCAACCCTACCTACGAGCAGTACGTC. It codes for CASSKGFNPTYEQYV.

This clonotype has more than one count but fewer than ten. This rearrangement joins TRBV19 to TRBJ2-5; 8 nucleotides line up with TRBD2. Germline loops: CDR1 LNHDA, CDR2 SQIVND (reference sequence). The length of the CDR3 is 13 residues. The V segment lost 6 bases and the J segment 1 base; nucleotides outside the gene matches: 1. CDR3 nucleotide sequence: TGTGCCAGTAGCGGGGGGGCCCAAGAGACCCAGTACTTC. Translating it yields CASSGGAQETQYF.

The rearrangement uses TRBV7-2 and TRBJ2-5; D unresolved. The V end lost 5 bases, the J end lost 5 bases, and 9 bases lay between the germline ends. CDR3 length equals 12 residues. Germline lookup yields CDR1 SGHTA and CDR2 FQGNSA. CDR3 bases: TGTGCCAGCAGCGCCCTCAGGGAGACCCAGTACTTC. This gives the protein CASSALRETQYF. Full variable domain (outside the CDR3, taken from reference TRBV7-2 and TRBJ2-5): GAGVSQSPSNKVTEKGKDVELRCDPISGHTALYWYRQSLGQGLEFLIYFQGNSAPDKSGLPSDRFSAERTGGSVSTLTIQRTQQEDSAVYLCASSALRETQYFGPGTRLLVL.

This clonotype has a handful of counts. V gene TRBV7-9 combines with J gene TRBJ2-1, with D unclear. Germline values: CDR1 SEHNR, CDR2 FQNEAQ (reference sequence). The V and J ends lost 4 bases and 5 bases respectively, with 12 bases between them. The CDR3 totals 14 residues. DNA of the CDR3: TGTGCCAGCAGCTCAAGGAGAGAAAACAATGAGCAGTTCTTC. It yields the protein CASSSRRENNEQFF.

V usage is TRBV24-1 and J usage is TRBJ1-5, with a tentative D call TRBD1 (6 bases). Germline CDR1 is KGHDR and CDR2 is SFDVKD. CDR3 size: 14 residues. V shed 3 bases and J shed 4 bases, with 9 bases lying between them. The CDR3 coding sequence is TGTGCCACCAGTGATATAGACAGGAATCAGCCCCAGCATTTT. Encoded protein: CATSDIDRNQPQHF.

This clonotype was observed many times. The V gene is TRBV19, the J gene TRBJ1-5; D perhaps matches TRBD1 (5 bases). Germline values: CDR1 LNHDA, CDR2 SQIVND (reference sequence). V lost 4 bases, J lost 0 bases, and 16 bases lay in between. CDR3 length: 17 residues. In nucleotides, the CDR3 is TGTGCCAGTAGTAAAACAGGAGTTTCACGTAGCAATCAGCCCCAGCATTTT. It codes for CASSKTGVSRSNQPQHF.

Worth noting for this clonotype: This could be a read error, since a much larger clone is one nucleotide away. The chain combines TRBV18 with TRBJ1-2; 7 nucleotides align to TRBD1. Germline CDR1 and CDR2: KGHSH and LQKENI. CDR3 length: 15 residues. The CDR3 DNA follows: TGTGCCAGCTCACCAGGGATACAGGGGAACTATGGCAACACCTTC. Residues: CASSPGIQGNYGNTF.

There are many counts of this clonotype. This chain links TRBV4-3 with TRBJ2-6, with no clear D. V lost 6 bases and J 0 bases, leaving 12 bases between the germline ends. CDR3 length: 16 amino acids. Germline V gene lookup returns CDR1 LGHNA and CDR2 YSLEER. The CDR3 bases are TGCGCCAGCAGTCGCGACGCAACCTCTGGGGCCAACGTCCTGACTTTC. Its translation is CASSRDATSGANVLTF.

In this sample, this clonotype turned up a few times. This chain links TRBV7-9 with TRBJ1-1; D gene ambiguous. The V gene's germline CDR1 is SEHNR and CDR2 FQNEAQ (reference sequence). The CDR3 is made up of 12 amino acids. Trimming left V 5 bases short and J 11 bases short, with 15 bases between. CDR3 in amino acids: CASSPGPRKAFF. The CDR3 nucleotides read TGTGCCAGCAGCCCCGGCCCCCGGAAGGCTTTCTTT.